A selection of T cell receptor beta chains follows, all from one sample in a study of regulatory T cells in long-lasting Graves disease. TCRdb reanalysed the multiplex PCR reads using MiXCR and keeps one entry per CDR3 protein. The sample records a few hundred thousand distinct CDR3 sequences, just over 20% being singletons. The sequencing used peripheral blood mononuclear cells (PBMCs), collected at new diagnosis, from a patient treated with antithyroid drugs. The receptors here all came from a female donor with Graves disease. Both conserved end residues are trimmed from each CDR3. The order of the fields is V gene, J gene, CDR3 length, D gene, CDR3 protein. A D gene is named only where the DNA matches it firmly.

TRBV20-1	TRBJ1-5	16	TRBD1	SASPLADRAFTEQPQH
TRBV7-3	TRBJ2-1	12	NA	ASSVGPGANEQF
TRBV7-2	TRBJ2-3	15	NA	ASSFDWGAGSTDTQY
TRBV19	TRBJ2-1	12	TRBD1	ASSTGTANNEQF
TRBV5-1	TRBJ1-1	11	NA	ASSLVPEVEAF
TRBV28	TRBJ2-3	10	NA	ASSSSVDTQY
TRBV6-2/TRBV6-3	TRBJ2-1	11	NA	ASSYGGGLPGV
TRBV5-5	TRBJ1-5	14	TRBD1	ASSGGTGGYNQPQH
TRBV20-1	TRBJ1-1	10	NA	SASEGNTEAF
TRBV6-2/TRBV6-3	TRBJ2-2	13	NA	ASSYTSKGSGELF
TRBV6-1	TRBJ2-7	14	TRBD1	ASSPPGQLWNYEQY
TRBV4-2	TRBJ2-1	12	NA	ASSQGYGYNEQF
TRBV11-3	TRBJ2-3	11	NA	ASLGRGTDTQY
TRBV15	TRBJ2-3	11	NA	ATSRGREDTQY
TRBV6-2/TRBV6-3	TRBJ2-1	13	TRBD2	ASRGRLAGGGEQF
TRBV7-6	TRBJ2-7	15	TRBD2	ASSLEGGRGDTYEQY
TRBV30	TRBJ1-1	12	TRBD1	AWSPGTGSTEAF
TRBV5-1	TRBJ2-5	13	NA	ASSPRTSLGETQY
TRBV7-9	TRBJ1-1	12	NA	ASSSSGGDAEAF
TRBV5-5	TRBJ2-1	14	NA	ASSRDIQLEGNEQF
TRBV5-4	TRBJ2-7	14	TRBD2	ASSLGLAGGLYEQY
TRBV20-1	TRBJ2-5	14	NA	SARHVVDSIQETQY
TRBV4-3	TRBJ2-3	15	NA	ASSQGKGWVGTDTQY
TRBV10-3	TRBJ2-1	13	NA	AIAPLEVGNNEQF
TRBV7-8	TRBJ1-6	17	NA	ASSLRKGRDEFLNSPLH
TRBV28	TRBJ2-2	14	NA	ASSGLGGTNTGELF
TRBV11-1	TRBJ2-5	14	TRBD1	ASSRDRGFGQETQY
TRBV7-2	TRBJ2-7	12	TRBD2	ASRLAGGRSEQY
TRBV7-2	TRBJ2-7	13	TRBD2	ASSEPGGRGYEQY
TRBV5-1	TRBJ1-6	11	TRBD1	ASRGQGFSPLH
TRBV5-6	TRBJ1-1	15	NA	ASSSSRGGELNTEAF
TRBV7-2	TRBJ2-6	14	TRBD2	ASSLKAGVGANVLT
TRBV7-2	TRBJ2-3	12	NA	ASSLQEATDTQY
TRBV28	TRBJ2-3	12	TRBD2	ASSGGARTDTQY
TRBV29-1	TRBJ2-3	11	TRBD1	SVGDSNTDTQY
TRBV25-1	TRBJ1-6	11	NA	ASSVTGGSPLH
TRBV24-1	TRBJ2-3	15	NA	ATSDPRGQWGRDTQY
TRBV7-9	TRBJ2-5	15	NA	ASSISMARVGDGAQY
TRBV24-1	TRBJ2-7	15	NA	ATSERGSDPPGYEQY
TRBV6-1	TRBJ2-3	13	NA	ASSKGRERTDTQY
TRBV2	TRBJ2-7	11	TRBD2	ASRREGDYEQY
TRBV3-1	TRBJ1-1	11	NA	ASRPTGQTEAF
TRBV6-2/TRBV6-3	TRBJ1-1	12	NA	ASSSPSRFTEAF
TRBV24-1	TRBJ2-5	11	TRBD2	ATSDQGGETQY
TRBV11-2	TRBJ2-5	17	NA	ASSLTSNSGAVYQETQY
TRBV18	TRBJ2-3	12	TRBD1	ASSPDRGADTQY
TRBV10-3	TRBJ2-5	11	NA	AISGGRQETQY
TRBV6-1	TRBJ2-7	12	NA	ASTLDSYSYEQY
TRBV14	TRBJ2-5	14	TRBD2	ASSHRSGGAIETQY
TRBV3-1	TRBJ1-2	13	NA	ASSQDFGGGYGYT
TRBV28	TRBJ1-2	14	NA	ASSLFTGSEGYGYT
TRBV7-2	TRBJ2-1	15	NA	ASSPSPPGGPYNEQF
TRBV6-2/TRBV6-3	TRBJ1-1	11	NA	ASSYRRGSEAF
TRBV7-6	TRBJ2-5	13	NA	ASRRGPARGETQY
TRBV5-6	TRBJ2-5	9	NA	SSSFQETQY
TRBV6-1	TRBJ2-7	13	NA	ASSRGTDRTYEQY
TRBV7-6	TRBJ2-1	12	NA	ASSPRLDTNEQF